The next 27 T cell receptor beta chains were all read from a single sample in a study of regulatory T cells in long-lasting Graves disease. Arm-PCR of CDR3 regions and iRepertoire HTBI primers were the basis on which TCR beta libraries were built. TCRdb used MiXCR to reprocess the multiplex PCR reads, holding one entry per CDR3 protein. The sample records a few hundred thousand distinct CDR3 sequences, about a quarter being singletons. Time point given: persistent/refractory GD, antithyroid drugs over 5 years with positive TRAb. The TCR library was made from RNA extracted from PBMCs. Sequences were derived from peripheral blood mononuclear cells (PBMCs), sampled when the disease was refractory, from a patient treated with antithyroid drugs. Receptor source: a female donor with Graves disease.

This clonotype was recorded many times. This chain links TRBV24-1 with TRBJ2-7; D is unresolved. The CDR3 runs 13 residues. In germline, CDR1 is KGHDR, CDR2 SFDVKD. Trimming cost V 4 bases and J 0 bases, with 6 bases left between them. The CDR3 coding sequence is TGTGCCACCAGTGACCACCGCTCCTACGAGCAGTACTTC. It encodes CATSDHRSYEQYF.

The V gene is TRBV27, the J gene TRBJ2-7; 10 nucleotides line up with TRBD1. Trimming at V came to 3 bases and at J to 5 bases, leaving 4 bases not matched to a gene. Germline assignment: CDR1 MNHEY and CDR2 SMNVEV (reference sequence). CDR3 length equals 14 residues. CDR3 protein: CASSLGTGANEQYF. CDR3 sequence (DNA): TGTGCCAGCAGTTTGGGGACAGGGGCTAACGAGCAGTACTTC.

This clonotype was seen only a few times. This sequence joins TRBV4-3 and TRBJ2-5, with a tentative D call TRBD1 (6 bases). Trimming left V 4 bases short and J 3 bases short, with 15 bases between. This CDR3 is 15 amino acids long. Germline V gives CDR1 LGHNA, CDR2 YSLEER. As DNA, the CDR3 is TGCGCCAGCAGCCTCAACGTAGGACAGAAAGAGACCCAGTACTTC. It codes for CASSLNVGQKETQYF.

The gene calls are TRBV9 and TRBJ1-1, with D possibly being TRBD1 (6 bases). Germline-derived CDR1 and CDR2 are SGDLS and YYNGEE. V lost 7 bases to trimming and J lost 1 base, with 11 bases between them. The CDR3 runs 13 residues. The CDR3 loop reads CASRGTRNTEAFF. The CDR3 DNA sequence: TGTGCCAGCCGCGGGACAAGGAACACTGAAGCTTTCTTT.

This clonotype was recorded many times. The gene calls are TRBV2 and TRBJ2-2, with D perhaps matching TRBD2 (6 bases). The CDR3 has 14 amino acids. Germline values: CDR1 SNHLY, CDR2 FYNNEI. Trimming removed 4 bases at V and 0 bases at J, with 6 bases between. The CDR3 DNA reads TGTGCCAGCAGTGGACTAGCGAACACCGGGGAGCTGTTTTTT. As protein: CASSGLANTGELFF.

The table lists this clonotype with a few counts. This chain uses TRBV6-9 with TRBJ2-5; a possible D gene is TRBD2 (5 bases). Per germline, CDR1 MNHGY and CDR2 SVAAGI. CDR3 length: 15 amino acids. V shed 3 bases and J shed 5 bases, with 16 bases lying between them. The CDR3 spells CASSYPGRGQETQYF. The CDR3 DNA is TGTGCCAGCAGTTACCCCGGTCGGGGTCAGGAGACCCAGTACTTC.

Comment on this clonotype: A junction end diverges from the germline sequence, so it may reflect a read error. The chain employs TRBV27 and TRBJ2-7; the D gene is possibly TRBD2 (6 bases). Germline V lookup: CDR1 MNHEY, CDR2 SMNVEV (reference sequence). The CDR3 is 15 amino acids. The CDR3 DNA reads as TGTGCCTGCAGTTCCCGGGAGCTGGGAGTTTACGAGCAGTACTTC. It specifies CACSSRELGVYEQYF.

This clonotype came up many times. V is TRBV30 and J is TRBJ1-4; 9 bases line up with TRBD1. CDR1 and CDR2 (germline): GTSNPN, SVGIG (reference sequence). V shed 4 bases and J 7 bases; nucleotides not matched to a gene: 10. The CDR3 consists of 15 residues. In DNA form, the CDR3 reads TGTGCCTGGACGAACAGTTACAGGGGGCGTGAAAAACTGTTTTTT. Residues: CAWTNSYRGREKLFF.

This clonotype came up many times. This rearrangement joins TRBV12-3 or TRBV12-4 to TRBJ1-1; D ambiguous. Trimming took off 10 bases at V and 1 base at J, with 19 bases between the two ends. CDR3 length equals 15 residues. CDR3 bases: TGTGCCATCTCATCAGGTTTGGGTAGGAACACTGAAGCTTTCTTT. It yields the protein CAISSGLGRNTEAFF.

A few counts support this clonotype. V usage is TRBV20-1 and J usage is TRBJ2-4; 8 nucleotides match TRBD2. Germline CDR1 is DFQATT and CDR2 is SNEGSKA (reference sequence). Unmatched junction bases numbered 9, after V lost 2 bases and J lost 0 bases. There are 17 residues in the CDR3. CDR3 coding DNA: TGCAGTGCTAGAACGTATCCGGGAGGGCTAGCCAAAAACATTCAGTACTTC. Translated: CSARTYPGGLAKNIQYF.

The chain links TRBV3-1 to TRBJ2-2, with D possibly matching TRBD2 (6 bases). Germline CDR1 is LGHDT and CDR2 is YNNKEL (reference sequence). The V end was cut by 1 base, the J end by 4 bases, with 13 bases between. The CDR3 has 16 residues. The chain's CDR3 is CASSQAAGRPTGELFF. The CDR3 nucleotides are TGTGCCAGCAGCCAAGCCGCCGGGAGACCCACCGGGGAGCTGTTTTTT.

This clonotype was seen at least ten times. This chain links TRBV11-2 with TRBJ1-5; D not resolved. Trimming took 5 bases from V and 6 from J, leaving 17 bases between them. Per the germline V gene, CDR1 is SGHAT and CDR2 is FQNNGV. This CDR3 is built from 15 residues. CDR3 sequence (DNA): TGTGCCAGCAGCGCCTCCCCGGCGGCAGGTCAGCCCCAGCATTTT. Translated, it gives CASSASPAAGQPQHF.

This clonotype has at least ten counts. The J gene is TRBJ1-4, the V gene TRBV2, with D perhaps TRBD1 (5 bases). Germline CDR1 and CDR2: SNHLY and FYNNEI. V was trimmed by 7 bases and J by 6 bases, leaving 12 bases between them. This CDR3 has 13 amino acids. CDR3 sequence reads: CASKGDGDEKLFF. The CDR3 DNA reads as TGTGCCAGCAAAGGGGACGGGGATGAAAAACTGTTTTTT.

The count of this clonotype is one. V is TRBV6-9 and J is TRBJ1-6; the match to TRBD1 covers 9 bases. Germline CDR1 is MNHGY and CDR2 is SVAAGI. The CDR3 loop spans 17 amino acids. V was clipped by 3 bases and J by 5 bases; unmatched bases: 8. The CDR3 sequence: CASSYSGTGSNNSPLHF. CDR3 bases: TGTGCCAGCAGTTACTCCGGGACAGGGTCAAATAATTCACCCCTCCACTTT.

This clonotype was observed at least ten times. The chain carries TRBV18 and TRBJ2-5; D ambiguous. Germline V gene data show CDR1 as KGHSH and CDR2 as LQKENI. Trimming took off 0 bases at V and 1 base at J, with 6 bases between the two ends. This CDR3 spans 14 amino acids. Here the CDR3 DNA reads TGTGCCAGCTCACCACCGTGGAGCCAAGAGACCCAGTACTTC. It codes for CASSPPWSQETQYF.

Turning to this clonotype: Given a much more abundant clone one base away, this may be a read error. The gene calls are TRBV2 and TRBJ2-7; D uncertain. The CDR3 extends over 13 amino acids. Germline V gene data show CDR1 as SNHLY and CDR2 as FYNNEI. CDR3 region: CASRDDNSYGQYF. The CDR3, as DNA: TGTGCCAGCAGAGACGACAACTCCTACGGGCAGTACTTC.

The chain uses TRBV20-1 and TRBJ1-2; D uncertain. CDR1 is DFQATT and CDR2 is SNEGSKA in the germline V gene (reference sequence). CDR3 length: 13 amino acids. V gave up 4 bases and J gave up 4 bases, with 13 bases separating them. The DNA of the CDR3 is TGCAGTGCTATGACAAGGGAGGCCTATGGCTACACCTTC. It yields the protein CSAMTREAYGYTF.

This chain joins TRBV19 and TRBJ2-1, with 15 bases aligning to TRBD2. V shed 6 bases, J shed 7 bases, and the junction held 4 bases outside the gene matches. Germline-derived CDR1 and CDR2 are LNHDA and SQIVND (reference sequence). The CDR3 loop spans 15 amino acids. The CDR3 bases are TGTGCCAGTAGGGGACTAGCGGGAGGACCTAATGAGCAGTTCTTC. The encoded protein is CASRGLAGGPNEQFF.

The rearrangement joins TRBV7-9 to TRBJ1-2, with a weak D call TRBD1 (5 bases). V lost 6 bases to trimming and J lost 3 bases, with 11 bases between them. This CDR3 is 13 amino acids long. Per germline, CDR1 SEHNR and CDR2 FQNEAQ (reference sequence). The CDR3 is CASSYGGDYGYTF. The CDR3 coding sequence is TGTGCCAGCAGTTACGGAGGGGACTATGGCTACACCTTC. Complete variable domain (other parts from reference TRBV7-9 and TRBJ1-2): DTGVSQNPRHKITKRGQNVTFRCDPISEHNRLYWYRQTLGQGPEFLTYFQNEAQLEKSRLLSDRFSAERPKGSFSTLEIQRTEQGDSAMYLCASSYGGDYGYTFGSGTRLTVV.

Worth noting for this clonotype: A clone one base away is much larger, so this may be a read error. Lacking the conserved final phenylalanine or tryptophan, this CDR3 likely reflects a read error. V and J are TRBV7-6 and TRBJ2-5, with 7 nucleotides matching TRBD1. CDR1 is SGHVS and CDR2 is FNYEAQ in the germline V gene. This CDR3 has 15 residues. Losses at the gene ends were 4 bases for V and 7 bases for J; bases not matched to a gene: 12. CDR3 loop: CASSSKGAHEGTQYL. In nucleotides, the CDR3 is TGTGCCAGCAGCTCCAAGGGGGCGCACGAGGGGACCCAGTACCTC.

This clonotype was seen at least ten times. This sequence joins TRBV20-1 and TRBJ2-5; possibly TRBD2 for D (6 bases). The CDR3 is 12 amino acids. Germline V CDR1 and CDR2: DFQATT, SNEGSKA (reference sequence). The V end was cut by 3 bases, the J end by 5 bases, with 10 bases between. The CDR3 coding sequence is TGCAGTGCTAGCGGAGGGAAGGAGACCCAGTACTTC. This gives the protein CSASGGKETQYF.

In this sample, this clonotype turned up a few times. The rearrangement joins TRBV5-1 to TRBJ2-7; D gene ambiguous. The length of the CDR3 is 14 residues. V was pared by 1 base and J by 2 bases, with 10 bases between. Germline V gene lookup returns CDR1 SGHRS and CDR2 YFSETQ. The CDR3: CASSLSVSTYEQYF. CDR3 DNA sequence: TGCGCCAGCAGCTTGTCGGTCAGTACCTACGAGCAGTACTTC.

This clonotype was seen ten or more times. The chain uses TRBV28 and TRBJ1-1, with 7 bases fitting TRBD1. The CDR3 covers 14 residues. V was clipped by 5 bases and J by 0 bases; unmatched bases: 3. Germline CDR1 MDHEN, CDR2 SYDVKM. CDR3: CASSHGQVNTEAFF. The DNA for the CDR3 is TGTGCCAGCAGTCACGGACAGGTGAACACTGAAGCTTTCTTT.

In its sample, this clonotype was seen a few times. V gene TRBV19 combines with J gene TRBJ1-1, with D uncertain. The CDR3 length is 14 residues. The germline V and J ends were trimmed by 1 base and 4 bases, with 10 bases remaining between them. Germline assignment: CDR1 LNHDA and CDR2 SQIVND (reference sequence). CDR3 sequence reads: CASSIGQATTEAFF. The DNA for the CDR3 is TGTGCCAGTAGTATAGGGCAGGCGACCACTGAAGCTTTCTTT.

This clonotype was found a few times. The chain recombines TRBV20-1 with TRBJ1-1; possible D gene TRBD1, 5 bases. The length of the CDR3 is 14 residues. The germline V gene has CDR1 DFQATT and CDR2 SNEGSKA (reference sequence). The germline V and J ends were trimmed by 3 bases and 1 base, with 12 bases remaining between them. The CDR3 here is CSASSYRKNTEAFF. The CDR3, as DNA: TGCAGTGCTAGCAGCTACAGGAAGAACACTGAAGCTTTCTTT.

This clonotype was observed a few times. J is TRBJ1-2 and V is TRBV30; 9 bases are shared with TRBD1. CDR3 length equals 13 residues. Germline trimming cut 1 base from V and 7 bases from J; bases unmatched to any gene: 4. CDR1 and CDR2 from the germline V gene are GTSNPN and SVGIG (reference sequence). Written as DNA, the CDR3 is TGTGCCTGGAGTGGACAGGGGGTTACTGGCTACACCTTC. Translating gives CAWSGQGVTGYTF.

The table lists this clonotype with many counts. J is TRBJ2-5 and V is TRBV15; 10 bases are shared with TRBD1. The CDR3 loop spans 15 amino acids. Trimming cost V 1 base and J 9 bases; bases outside gene matches: 8. Germline V gene sequence: CDR1 LNHNV, CDR2 YYDKDF (reference sequence). CDR3 in DNA: TGTGCCACCAGCAGAGGCGGGGACAGGGGTGGGGCCCAGTACTTC. Translated: CATSRGGDRGGAQYF.